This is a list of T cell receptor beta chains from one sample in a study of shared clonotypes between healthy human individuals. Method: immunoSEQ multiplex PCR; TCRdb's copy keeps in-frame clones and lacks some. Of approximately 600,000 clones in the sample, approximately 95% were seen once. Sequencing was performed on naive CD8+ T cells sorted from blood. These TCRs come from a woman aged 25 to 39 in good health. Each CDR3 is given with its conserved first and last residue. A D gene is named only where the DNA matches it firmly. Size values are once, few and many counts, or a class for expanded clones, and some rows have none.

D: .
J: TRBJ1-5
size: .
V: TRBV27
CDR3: CASSLSAQPQHF
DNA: TGTGCCAGCAGTTTATCTGCCCAGCCCCAGCATTTT

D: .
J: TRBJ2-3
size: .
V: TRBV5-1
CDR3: CASSLGITDTQYF
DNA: TGCGCCAGCAGCTTGGGTATCACAGATACGCAGTATTTT

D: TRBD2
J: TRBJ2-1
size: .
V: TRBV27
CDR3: CASSPGTSGSRGEQFF
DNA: TGTGCCAGCAGCCCCGGGACTAGCGGGTCAAGGGGTGAGCAGTTCTTC

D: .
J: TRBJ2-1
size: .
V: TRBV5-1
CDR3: CASSPSGRNEQFF
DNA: TGCGCCAGCAGCCCCAGCGGAAGAAATGAGCAGTTCTTC

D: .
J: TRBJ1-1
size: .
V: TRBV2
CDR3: CASRDGVQTEAFF
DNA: TGTGCCAGCAGAGACGGGGTACAGACTGAAGCTTTCTTT

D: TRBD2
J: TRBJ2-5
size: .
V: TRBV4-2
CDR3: CASSQDQSSGRQTQYF
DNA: TGTGCCAGCAGCCAAGATCAAAGTAGCGGGAGGCAGACCCAGTACTTC

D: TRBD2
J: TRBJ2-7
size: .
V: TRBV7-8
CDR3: CASSPMRAGGEQYF
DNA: TGTGCCAGCAGCCCCATGAGAGCGGGGGGCGAGCAGTACTTC

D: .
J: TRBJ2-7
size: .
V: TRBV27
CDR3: CASSPLGGSSYEQYF
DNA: TGTGCCAGCAGCCCTCTGGGCGGAAGCTCCTACGAGCAGTACTTC

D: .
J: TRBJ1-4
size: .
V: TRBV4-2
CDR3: CASSQDTGSNEKLFF
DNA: TGTGCCAGCAGCCAAGATACAGGATCTAATGAAAAACTGTTTTTT

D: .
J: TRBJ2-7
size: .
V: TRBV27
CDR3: CASSRNGGRNEQYF
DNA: TGTGCCAGCAGCCGCAACGGGGGTCGGAACGAGCAGTACTTC

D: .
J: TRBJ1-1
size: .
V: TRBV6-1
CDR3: CASSELFEAFF
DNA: TGTGCCAGCAGTGAACTTTTCGAAGCTTTCTTT

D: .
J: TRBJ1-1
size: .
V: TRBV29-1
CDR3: CSVDPGQSNTEAFF
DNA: TGCAGCGTTGACCCCGGACAGTCGAACACTGAAGCTTTCTTT

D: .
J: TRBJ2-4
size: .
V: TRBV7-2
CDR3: CASSLGGNIQYF
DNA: TGTGCCAGCAGCTTAGGGGGGAACATTCAGTACTTC

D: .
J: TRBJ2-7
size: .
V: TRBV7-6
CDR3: CASSLAGGSDEQYF
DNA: TGTGCCAGCAGCTTAGCGGGAGGTTCCGACGAGCAGTACTTC

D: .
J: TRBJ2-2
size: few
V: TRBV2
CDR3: CAGLLSNTGELFF
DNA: TGTGCCGGACTACTCTCGAACACCGGGGAGCTGTTTTTT

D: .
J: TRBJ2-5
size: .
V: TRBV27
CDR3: CASSPWPPQGLGGETQYF
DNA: TGTGCCAGCAGTCCCTGGCCCCCACAGGGACTCGGGGGAGAGACCCAGTACTTC

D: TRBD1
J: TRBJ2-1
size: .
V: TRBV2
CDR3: CASSGTGFRPYNEQFF
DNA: TGTGCCAGCAGTGGGACAGGGTTTAGGCCCTACAATGAGCAGTTCTTC

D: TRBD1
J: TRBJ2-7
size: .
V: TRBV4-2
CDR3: CASSQEGGQGTYEQYF
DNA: TGTGCCAGCAGCCAAGAGGGGGGACAGGGGACGTACGAGCAGTACTTC

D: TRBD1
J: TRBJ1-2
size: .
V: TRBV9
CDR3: CASSGTGSSGYTF
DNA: TGTGCCAGCAGCGGGACAGGGAGTTCTGGCTACACCTTC

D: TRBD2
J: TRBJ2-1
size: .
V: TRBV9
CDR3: CASSVVGLAGEDNEQFF
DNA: TGTGCCAGCAGCGTAGTTGGACTAGCGGGAGAAGACAATGAGCAGTTCTTC

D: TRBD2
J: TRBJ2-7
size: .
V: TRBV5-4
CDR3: CASSLVAGGREQYF
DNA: TGTGCCAGCAGCTTGGTAGCGGGAGGACGGGAGCAGTACTTC

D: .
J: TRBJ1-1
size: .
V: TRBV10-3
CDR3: CAILMNTEAFF
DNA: TGTGCCATCCTTATGAACACTGAAGCTTTCTTT

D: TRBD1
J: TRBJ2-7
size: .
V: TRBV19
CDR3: CASSPGQGASYEQYF
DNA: TGTGCCAGTAGTCCGGGACAGGGGGCCTCCTACGAGCAGTACTTC

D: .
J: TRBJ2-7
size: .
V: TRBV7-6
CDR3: CASSLDGPYEQYF
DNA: TGTGCCAGCAGCTTAGACGGTCCCTACGAGCAGTACTTC

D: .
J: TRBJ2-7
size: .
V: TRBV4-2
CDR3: CASSQEDGQRSYEQYF
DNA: TGTGCCAGCAGCCAAGAGGACGGACAGCGATCCTACGAGCAGTACTTC

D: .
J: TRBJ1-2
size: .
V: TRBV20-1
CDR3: CSARVGGYTF
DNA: TGCAGTGCTAGAGTGGGAGGCTACACCTTC

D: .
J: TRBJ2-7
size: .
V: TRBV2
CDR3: CAGANREIHEQYF
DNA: TGTGCCGGGGCGAACAGGGAAATCCACGAGCAGTACTTC

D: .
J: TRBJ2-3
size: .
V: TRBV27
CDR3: CASSLLSGDTQYF
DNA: TGTGCCAGCAGTTTATTGTCGGGGGATACGCAGTATTTT

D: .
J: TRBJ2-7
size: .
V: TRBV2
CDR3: CASIGGPTEQYF
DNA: TGTGCCAGCATAGGGGGTCCCACCGAGCAGTACTTC

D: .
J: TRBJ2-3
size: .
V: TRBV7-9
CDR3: CASSVGGPADTQYF
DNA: TGTGCCAGCAGCGTAGGAGGGCCCGCAGATACGCAGTATTTT

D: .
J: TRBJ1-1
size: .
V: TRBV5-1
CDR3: CASSLGRGGLAEAFF
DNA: TGCGCCAGCAGCTTGGGGCGTGGAGGGTTGGCTGAAGCTTTCTTT

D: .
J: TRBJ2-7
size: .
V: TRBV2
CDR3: CASSVAGPTYEQYF
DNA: TGTGCCAGCAGTGTGGCAGGGCCTACCTACGAGCAGTACTTC

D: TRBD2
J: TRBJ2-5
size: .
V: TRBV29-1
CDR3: CSVEGGRVAGANQETQYF
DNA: TGCAGCGTTGAAGGAGGGAGGGTAGCGGGAGCTAACCAAGAGACCCAGTACTTC

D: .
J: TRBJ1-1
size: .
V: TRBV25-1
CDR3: CASRFRENTEAFF
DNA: TGTGCCAGCAGGTTCAGGGAGAACACTGAAGCTTTCTTT

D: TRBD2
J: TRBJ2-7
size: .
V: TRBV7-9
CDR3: CASSSDGTSEHEQYF
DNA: TGTGCCAGCAGCTCCGACGGGACTAGCGAGCACGAGCAGTACTTC